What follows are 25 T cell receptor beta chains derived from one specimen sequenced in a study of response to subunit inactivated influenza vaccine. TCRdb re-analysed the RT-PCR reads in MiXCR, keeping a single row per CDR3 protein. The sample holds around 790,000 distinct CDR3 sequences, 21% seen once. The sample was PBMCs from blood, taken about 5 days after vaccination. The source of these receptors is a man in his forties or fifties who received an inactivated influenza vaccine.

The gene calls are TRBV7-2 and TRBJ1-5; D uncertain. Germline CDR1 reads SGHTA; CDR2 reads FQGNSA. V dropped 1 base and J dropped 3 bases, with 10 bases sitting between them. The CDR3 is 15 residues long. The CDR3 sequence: CASSLGGRNNQPQHF. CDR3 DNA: TGTGCCAGCAGCTTAGGTGGGAGGAACAATCAGCCCCAGCATTTT.

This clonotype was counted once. The CDR3 reads CASTSTRRTPGQGANEQFF. CDR3 DNA sequence: TGCGCCAGCACCTCAACACGGCGAACACCGGGACAGGGGGCGAATGAGCAGTTCTTC. The V call is TRBV4-1, the J call TRBJ2-1; 12 positions match TRBD1. Germline V lookup: CDR1 MGHRA, CDR2 YSYEKL. Trimming removed 7 bases from V and 7 bases from J; junction bases left unmatched: 20. The CDR3 has 19 residues.

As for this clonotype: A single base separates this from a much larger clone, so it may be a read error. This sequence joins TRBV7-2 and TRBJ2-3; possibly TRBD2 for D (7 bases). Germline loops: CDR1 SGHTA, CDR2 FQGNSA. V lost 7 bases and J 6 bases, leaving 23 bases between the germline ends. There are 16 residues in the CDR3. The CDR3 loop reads CASTLLTGRGSDTQYF. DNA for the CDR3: TGTGCCAGCACCTTGCTGACGGGGAGGGGGTCGGATACGCAGTATTTT.

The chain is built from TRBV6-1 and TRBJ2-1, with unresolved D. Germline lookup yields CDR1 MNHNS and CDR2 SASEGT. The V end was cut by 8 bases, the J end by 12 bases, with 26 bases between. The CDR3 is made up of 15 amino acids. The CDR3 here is CASLGGNLERVVQFF. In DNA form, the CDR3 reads TGTGCCAGCTTGGGTGGGAATTTGGAGCGAGTCGTGCAGTTCTTC.

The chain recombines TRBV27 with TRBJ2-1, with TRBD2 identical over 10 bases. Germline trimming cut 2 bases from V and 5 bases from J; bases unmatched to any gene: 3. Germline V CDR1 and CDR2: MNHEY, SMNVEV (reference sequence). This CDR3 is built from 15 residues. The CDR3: CASSLLAGDDNEQFF. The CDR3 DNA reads TGTGCCAGCAGTTTACTAGCGGGAGACGACAATGAGCAGTTCTTC.

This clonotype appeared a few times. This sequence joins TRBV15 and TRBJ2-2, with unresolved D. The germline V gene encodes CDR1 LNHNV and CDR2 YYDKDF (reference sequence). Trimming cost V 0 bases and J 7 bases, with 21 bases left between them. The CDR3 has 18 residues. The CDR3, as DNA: TGTGCCACCAGCAGAGATTCTCCCCCTGTCGGTCTTATCGGGGAGCTGTTTTTT. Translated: CATSRDSPPVGLIGELFF.

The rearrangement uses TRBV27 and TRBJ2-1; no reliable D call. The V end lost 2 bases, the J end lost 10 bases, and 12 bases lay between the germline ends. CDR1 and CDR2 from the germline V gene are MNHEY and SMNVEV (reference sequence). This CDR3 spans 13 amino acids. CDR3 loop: CASSLIPAEEQFF. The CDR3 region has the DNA TGTGCCAGCAGTTTAATTCCCGCCGAAGAGCAGTTCTTC.

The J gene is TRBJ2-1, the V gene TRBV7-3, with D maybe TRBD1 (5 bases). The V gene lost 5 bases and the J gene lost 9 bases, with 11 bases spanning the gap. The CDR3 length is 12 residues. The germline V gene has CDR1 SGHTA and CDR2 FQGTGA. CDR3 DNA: TGTGCCAGCAGCGCCTCTAGGGGTGAGCAGTTCTTC. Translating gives CASSASRGEQFF.

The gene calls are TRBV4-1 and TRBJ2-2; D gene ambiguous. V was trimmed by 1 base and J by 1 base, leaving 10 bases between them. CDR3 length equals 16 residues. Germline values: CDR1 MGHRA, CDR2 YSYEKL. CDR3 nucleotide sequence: TGCGCCAGCAGCCAAGTTAAGGAAAAGAACACCGGGGAGCTGTTTTTT. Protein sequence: CASSQVKEKNTGELFF.

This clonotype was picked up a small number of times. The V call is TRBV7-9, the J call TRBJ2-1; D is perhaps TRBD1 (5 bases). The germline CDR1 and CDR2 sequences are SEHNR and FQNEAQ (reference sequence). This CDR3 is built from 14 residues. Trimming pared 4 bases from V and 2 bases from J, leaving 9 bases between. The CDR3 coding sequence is TGTGCCAGCAGCTCGACAGCTACCTACAATGAGCAGTTCTTC. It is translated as CASSSTATYNEQFF.

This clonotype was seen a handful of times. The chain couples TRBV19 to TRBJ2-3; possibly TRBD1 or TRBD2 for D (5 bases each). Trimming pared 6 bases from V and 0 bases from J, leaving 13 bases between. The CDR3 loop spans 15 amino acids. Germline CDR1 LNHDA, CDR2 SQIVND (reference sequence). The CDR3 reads CASRRGSISTDTQYF. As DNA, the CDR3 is TGTGCCAGTAGACGGGGCTCCATAAGCACAGATACGCAGTATTTT.

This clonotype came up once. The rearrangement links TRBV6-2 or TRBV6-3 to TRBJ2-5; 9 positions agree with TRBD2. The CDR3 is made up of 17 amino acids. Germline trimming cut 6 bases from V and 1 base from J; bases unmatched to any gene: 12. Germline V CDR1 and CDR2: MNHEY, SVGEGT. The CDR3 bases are TGTGCCAGCAGGGAACTAGCGGGTCCGAGTGGCCAAGAGACCCAGTACTTC. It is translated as CASRELAGPSGQETQYF.

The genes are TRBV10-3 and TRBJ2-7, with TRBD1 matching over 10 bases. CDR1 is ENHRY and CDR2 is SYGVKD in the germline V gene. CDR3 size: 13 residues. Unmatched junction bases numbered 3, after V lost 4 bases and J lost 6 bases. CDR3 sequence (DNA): TGTGCCATCAGTGCTGGGACAGGGGTCGAGCAGTACTTC. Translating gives CAISAGTGVEQYF.

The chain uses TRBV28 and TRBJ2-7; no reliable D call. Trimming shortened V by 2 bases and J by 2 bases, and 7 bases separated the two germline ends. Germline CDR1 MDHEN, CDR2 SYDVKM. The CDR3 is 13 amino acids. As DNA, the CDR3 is TGTGCCAGCAGTTTACTGGGGACCTACGAGCAGTACTTC. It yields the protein CASSLLGTYEQYF.

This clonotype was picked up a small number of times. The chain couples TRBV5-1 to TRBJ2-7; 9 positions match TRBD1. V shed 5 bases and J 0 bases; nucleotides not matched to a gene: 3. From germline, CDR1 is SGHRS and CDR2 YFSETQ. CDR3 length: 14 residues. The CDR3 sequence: CASREQGASYEQYF. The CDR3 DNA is TGCGCCAGCAGGGAACAGGGGGCCTCCTACGAGCAGTACTTC.

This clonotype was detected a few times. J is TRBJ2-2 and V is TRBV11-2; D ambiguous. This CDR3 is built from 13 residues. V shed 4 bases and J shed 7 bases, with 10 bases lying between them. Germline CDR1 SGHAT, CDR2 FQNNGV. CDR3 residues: CASSYWSGGELFF. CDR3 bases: TGTGCCAGCAGCTACTGGTCGGGCGGGGAGCTGTTTTTT.

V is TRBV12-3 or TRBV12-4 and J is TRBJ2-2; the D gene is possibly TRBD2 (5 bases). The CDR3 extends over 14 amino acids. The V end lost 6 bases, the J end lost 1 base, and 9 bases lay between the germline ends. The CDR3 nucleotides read TGTGCCAGCAGCTTCCGGGAGAACACCGGGGAGCTGTTTTTT. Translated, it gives CASSFRENTGELFF.

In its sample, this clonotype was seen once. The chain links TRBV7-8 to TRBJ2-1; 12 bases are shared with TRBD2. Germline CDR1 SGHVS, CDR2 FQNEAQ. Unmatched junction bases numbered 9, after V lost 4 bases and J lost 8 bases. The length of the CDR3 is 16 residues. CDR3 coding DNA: TGTGCCAGCAGCTCACTAGCGGGGGGCGTCGACCATGAGCAGTTCTTC. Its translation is CASSSLAGGVDHEQFF.

CDR3: CASSYGAVPTYEQYF. CDR3 coding DNA: TGTGCCAGCAGTTACGGGGCAGTACCCACCTACGAGCAGTACTTC. The rearrangement links TRBV6-5 to TRBJ2-7; possible D gene TRBD1, 5 bases. Germline V lookup: CDR1 MNHEY, CDR2 SVGAGI. The CDR3 covers 15 residues. Deletions cut 2 bases from V and 2 bases from J, with 13 bases between.

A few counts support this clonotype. This CDR3 is CASRPDRGGEQYF. CDR3 DNA: TGTGCCAGCAGACCAGACAGGGGAGGCGAGCAGTACTTC. This chain uses TRBV6-1 with TRBJ2-7, with 8 nucleotides matching TRBD1. This CDR3 region has 13 residues. Germline CDR1 is MNHNS and CDR2 is SASEGT. The V segment lost 6 bases and the J segment 6 bases; nucleotides outside the gene matches: 7.

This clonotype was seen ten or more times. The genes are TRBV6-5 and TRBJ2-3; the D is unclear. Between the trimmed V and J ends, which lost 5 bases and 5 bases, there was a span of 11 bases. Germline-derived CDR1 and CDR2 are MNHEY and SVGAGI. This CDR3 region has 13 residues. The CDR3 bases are TGTGCCAGCAGTCCACGGCTCGAAGATACGCAGTATTTT. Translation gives CASSPRLEDTQYF.

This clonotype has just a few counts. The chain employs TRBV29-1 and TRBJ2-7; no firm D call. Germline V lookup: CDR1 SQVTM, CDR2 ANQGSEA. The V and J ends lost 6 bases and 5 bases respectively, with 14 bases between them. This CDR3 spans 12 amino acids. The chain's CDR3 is CSVKAYLDEQYF. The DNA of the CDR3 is TGCAGCGTCAAGGCCTACTTGGACGAGCAGTACTTC.

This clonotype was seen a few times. CDR3 sequence reads: CASSQEYGGGNQPQHF. As DNA, the CDR3 is TGTGCCAGCAGCCAAGAATACGGTGGTGGCAATCAGCCCCAGCATTTT. The J gene is TRBJ1-5, the V gene TRBV4-2, with D uncertain. Germline lookup yields CDR1 LGHNA and CDR2 YNFKEQ. Trimming left V 0 bases short and J 2 bases short, with 11 bases between. The CDR3 consists of 16 residues.

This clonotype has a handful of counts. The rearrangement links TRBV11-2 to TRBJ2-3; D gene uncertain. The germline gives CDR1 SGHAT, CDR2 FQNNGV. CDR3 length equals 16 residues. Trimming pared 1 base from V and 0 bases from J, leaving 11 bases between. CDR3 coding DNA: TGTGCCAGCAGCTTAGGAGCTGGGCGTAGCACAGATACGCAGTATTTT. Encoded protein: CASSLGAGRSTDTQYF.

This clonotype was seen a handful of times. The CDR3 coding sequence is TGTGCCAGCAGCTTAGTTCCCCAGGGGCGTGAAAAACTGTTTTTT. This sequence encodes CASSLVPQGREKLFF. The chain has TRBV7-2 and TRBJ1-4, with TRBD1 as a possible D gene (6 bases). This CDR3 is 15 amino acids long. The germline V gene encodes CDR1 SGHTA and CDR2 FQGNSA. The V end was cut by 1 base, the J end by 7 bases, with 13 bases between.